The T cell receptor beta chain described here comes from a study of blood T cells in healthy people across ages (dated by TCRdb to between 2014 and 2016). In terms of the full investigation: Template switching captured roughly one uniquely barcoded TCR beta cDNA molecule per two T cells in model experiments. The study measured age-related changes in TCR beta repertoire diversity using deep sequencing normalized with unique cDNA molecular identifiers. Donors were grouped into four age groups: young (average roughly 17 years), middle-aged (39), aged (approximately 67) and long-lived (less than 85). To avoid experimental bias, donors of different ages were spread randomly across the sequencing lanes. The study analyzed two additional independent replicas of 1 million unique cDNA reads from the same blood draw for two donors, one aged 18 to 30 and one aged 80 or older.

This clonotype was seen more than once but under ten times. This receptor's antigen is unknown. No per-base quality is available; no much larger clone lies one base away. The roughly 39 donors, aged roughly 6 to 95 years, were systemically healthy Caucasian individuals from Russia. Each donor gave approximately 10 milliliters of peripheral blood, collected into EDTA-treated Vacutainer tubes. Ficoll-Paque density-gradient centrifugation was used to isolate PBMCs, with at least 7 million obtained per sample. Total RNA, at least 5 micrograms per sample, was extracted from PBMCs with Trizol reagent. Naive CD45RAhigh/CD27high T cell percentages were measured by flow cytometry on a PBMC aliquot from every donor. General conclusions and limits of the study: Compared with the aged group, more naive CD4+ T cells, fewer expanded clones and increased TCR diversity were shown by the long-lived group, suggesting age selection. Estimates of total diversity based on one million sequenced T cells were considered lower bounds and underestimates. Since profiling was done on bulk unsorted PBMCs, naive and antigen-experienced compartments could not be conclusively compared. There was a strong correlation between observed TCR beta diversity and the percentage of naive T cells measured by flow cytometry. As age increased, observed TCR beta diversity per million T cells dropped in a roughly linear way, and a significant reduction was already evident by age roughly 40. Because the CMV infection status of the donors was unknown, age-related changes in expanded clonotypes may potentially have been confounded.

The library came from 5' RACE. The sequencer listed for this sample is Illumina HiSeq 2500. A second roughly 6 to 12 cycle PCR used a sample-barcoded 5' primer and a J-beta primer mix. Each TCR beta cDNA molecule received a unique molecular identifier from a template-switch 5' adaptor carrying 12 random nucleotides. Each sample yielded at least 3 million CDR3-containing paired-end reads. The Mint cDNA synthesis kit, primed by a TRBC-specific oligonucleotide, was used to synthesize first-strand cDNA from all RNA. Following uracil-DNA glycosylase treatment, all cDNA underwent a first 18-cycle PCR with the universal primers M1SS and BC2_uni_R. The authors' analysis ran thus. For normalization, 1 million high-quality reads were randomly selected from each sample, with every read carrying a distinct molecular identifier. Instead of being binned into consensus sequences, reads with shared molecular identifiers were discarded. MiTCR, with a Q25 quality threshold and the strictest error-elimination algorithm, was used for CDR3 identification, clonotype clustering and error correction. A nonparametric unseen species model with Euler transformation was used to estimate a lower bound on total TCR beta diversity. TCRdb took the public reads, trimmed them with fastp at Q25, ran MiXCR for clone calling and kept in-frame beta chains. Records with the same CDR3 protein are collapsed into one entry carrying the most frequent genes and DNA. None of the V and J calls come from the authors' own analysis; TCRdb made them. In all, the sample holds 450,000 to 700,000 distinct CDR3 sequences, and roughly a quarter of those were seen once. The top ten clonotypes cover roughly 20% of the sample.

This sequence originates from a woman in her 70s in good health. Sequencing was performed on blood.

The CDR3 here reads CASSRRLQTYEQYF. The DNA sequence is given as TGTGCCAGCAGCCGCCGACTTCAAACCTACGAGCAGTACTTC. In this chain, TRBV3-1 is recombined with TRBJ2-1; the D gene identity is not certain. The J call is doubtful: the DNA matches TRBJ2-7 better. CDR1 and CDR2 are drawn from the germline V gene (reference sequence): LGHDT, YNNKEL. The CDR3 runs 14 residues from the cysteine to the phenylalanine. Of all the DNA, just the CDR3 is kept, 42 bases in frame from base 1.